A selection of T cell receptor beta chains follows, all from one sample in a study of beta chain features in type 1 diabetes. Some clones are missing from TCRdb's copy, which holds only in-frame ones; the method was immunoSEQ multiplex PCR. The data show some 280,000 clones, roughly an eighth seen once. The specimen was naive CD4+ T cells from blood. These receptors were collected from a young man with type 1 diabetes. CDR3s include the opening cysteine and the closing phenylalanine or tryptophan. The D gene is left open where the match is weak. Size values are once, few and many counts, or a class for expanded clones, and some rows have none.

>NA|TRBV7-2|NA|14|TRBJ2-1
TGTGCCAGCAGCTTAAGTTTGAGCGGAGCCGAGCAGTTCTTC
CASSLSLSGAEQFF
>few|TRBV7-2|TRBD2|17|TRBJ2-1
TGTGCCAGCAGTTTAGCCCGGACTAGCGGGATTAACAATGAGCAGTTCTTC
CASSLARTSGINNEQFF
>few|TRBV27|NA|13|TRBJ2-4
TGTGCCAGCCTGGACCGGCGAGGGAACATTCAGTACTTC
CASLDRRGNIQYF
>few|TRBV7-2|TRBD2|16|TRBJ2-3
TGTGCCAGCACCCCCTCCGGGACTAGCGTTATAGATACGCAGTATTTT
CASTPSGTSVIDTQYF
>NA|TRBV7-6|TRBD1|15|TRBJ1-2
TGTGCCAGCAGCCGTGGGACAGGCGAAGGCTATGGCTACACCTTC
CASSRGTGEGYGYTF
>few|TRBV28|TRBD2|19|TRBJ2-3
TGTGCCAGCAGCCAACCGGGACTAGCGGGAGGCCCGGGGAGAGATACGCAGTATTTT
CASSQPGLAGGPGRDTQYF
>few|TRBV19|NA|13|TRBJ1-1
TGTGCCAGTAGTGTTGGAGGGGTCACTGAAGCTTTCTTT
CASSVGGVTEAFF
>NA|TRBV5-4|NA|14|TRBJ1-2
TGTGCCAGCAGCTTGGCCGGGTCAGCTTATGGCTACACCTTC
CASSLAGSAYGYTF
>NA|TRBV11-2|NA|12|TRBJ2-7
TGTGCCAGCAGCTTTGGCTTTTACGAGCAGTACTTC
CASSFGFYEQYF
>few|TRBV7-2|TRBD2|17|TRBJ2-7
TGTGCCAGCAGCTTGGGACTAGCGCTCTTGGAGACCTACGAGCAGTACTTC
CASSLGLALLETYEQYF
>few|TRBV29-1|TRBD1|13|TRBJ1-5
TGCAGCGTGGGACAGGGGGGCAATCAGCCCCAGCATTTT
CSVGQGGNQPQHF
>NA|TRBV18|NA|13|TRBJ1-1
TGTGCCAGCTCCCGGGAGGAGAACACTGAAGCTTTCTTT
CASSREENTEAFF
>few|TRBV29-1|TRBD1|14|TRBJ1-1
TGCAGCGTTGAACGGCACGGGACAGGAGATGAAGCTTTCTTT
CSVERHGTGDEAFF
>few|TRBV30|NA|11|TRBJ2-7
TGTGCCTGGGGCCCCCTCTACGAGCAGTACTTC
CAWGPLYEQYF
>NA|TRBV2|NA|14|TRBJ2-3
TGTGCCAGCAGCCTAGACCGAAGCACAGATACGCAGTATTTT
CASSLDRSTDTQYF
>few|TRBV5-1|NA|14|TRBJ1-1
TGCGCCAGCAGCTTGGACAGGGTCGAGACTGAAGCTTTCTTT
CASSLDRVETEAFF
>few|TRBV7-2|NA|15|TRBJ2-7
TGTGCCAGCAGCTTAGTGGGGACTGGCTCCTACGAGCAGTACTTC
CASSLVGTGSYEQYF
>few|TRBV10-3|TRBD2|14|TRBJ2-5
TGTGCCACGGGACTAGCGGGAGATAAAGAGACCCAGTACTTC
CATGLAGDKETQYF
>NA|TRBV6-1|TRBD1|13|TRBJ2-7
TGTGCCAGCAGTAGCAGGACAGGGGACGAGCAGTACTTC
CASSSRTGDEQYF
>NA|TRBV7-2|TRBD2|15|TRBJ2-7
TGTGCCAGCAGCTTAGCTCCGGGACTAGTGGAGAAGCGCTACTTC
CASSLAPGLVEKRYF
>few|TRBV28|NA|11|TRBJ1-1
TGTGCCAGCAAGGGGGACACTGAAGCTTTCTTT
CASKGDTEAFF
>NA|TRBV27|NA|14|TRBJ2-7
TGTGCCACCTTAGCCCATTCGAGGGCCTACGAGCAGTACTTC
CATLAHSRAYEQYF
>NA|TRBV30|TRBD1|14|TRBJ1-4
TGTGCCTGGAGTGCCGGGACAGGAAGCGAAAAACTGTTTTTT
CAWSAGTGSEKLFF
>NA|TRBV18|TRBD2|15|TRBJ2-3
TGTGCCAGCTCCAAGGGACTAGAGAGCACAGATACGCAGTATTTT
CASSKGLESTDTQYF